The rows below give T cell receptor beta chains drawn from one sample of a study of blood T cell repertoires in COVID-19. The protocol was immunoSEQ multiplex PCR, while the TCRdb copy is restricted to in-frame clones and leaves out a portion. Of around 190,000 clones in the sample, 80% to 90% were seen once. The sequencing input was peripheral blood. These receptors were obtained from a man between 18 and 35 years old who had recovered from COVID-19. The CDR3 runs from the conserved cysteine through the conserved F or W. D genes are given only for firm matches. Not all rows give a size; the values are once, few, many and, for expanded clones, a class.

d_gene	v_gene	abundance	len	j_gene	CDR3aa	CDR3nt
-	TRBV2	-	12	TRBJ2-1	CASSEEMAEQFF	TGTGCCAGCAGTGAAGAGATGGCTGAGCAGTTCTTC
TRBD2	TRBV5-5	-	16	TRBJ2-5	CASSHAAAGGKETQYF	TGTGCCAGCAGTCACGCGGCCGCGGGAGGGAAAGAGACCCAGTACTTC
-	TRBV6-5	-	13	TRBJ2-7	CASTVSLAYEQYF	TGTGCCAGCACCGTGTCACTAGCCTACGAGCAGTACTTC
TRBD1	TRBV27	-	13	TRBJ2-4	CASSWDRKNIQYF	TGTGCCAGCAGTTGGGACAGGAAAAACATTCAGTACTTC
TRBD2	TRBV6-5	-	13	TRBJ2-7	CASKAGGPEEQYF	TGTGCCAGCAAGGCGGGAGGGCCAGAGGAGCAGTACTTC
TRBD1	TRBV6-5	once	14	TRBJ1-1	CASSYDREVTEAFF	TGTGCCAGCAGTTACGACAGGGAGGTCACTGAAGCTTTCTTT
-	TRBV5-1	-	13	TRBJ2-2	CASSLGGAGELFF	TGCGCCAGCAGCTTGGGGGGAGCCGGGGAGCTGTTTTTT
TRBD1	TRBV10-1	once	13	TRBJ2-2	CASGQGGTGELFF	TGCGCCAGCGGACAGGGGGGCACCGGGGAGCTGTTTTTT
TRBD2	TRBV3-1/TRBV3-2	-	14	TRBJ2-7	CASTPTSGSYEQYF	TGTGCCAGCACCCCGACTAGCGGGAGTTACGAGCAGTACTTC
-	TRBV6-1	-	17	TRBJ1-2	CASSDPLTGFRNYGYTF	TGTGCCAGCAGTGACCCTTTAACAGGGTTTCGTAACTATGGCTACACCTTC
-	TRBV7-3	-	14	TRBJ2-3	CASSSRPPGVTQYF	TGTGCCAGCAGCTCAAGGCCTCCAGGCGTTACGCAGTATTTT
TRBD2	TRBV6-5	once	15	TRBJ2-7	CASSPVLAGVHEQYF	TGTGCCAGCAGTCCCGTACTAGCGGGAGTACACGAGCAGTACTTC
-	TRBV6-2/TRBV6-3	once	16	TRBJ2-5	CASSKTTAPLTETQYF	TGTGCCAGCAGTAAGACAACGGCCCCGCTCACAGAGACCCAGTACTTC
TRBD1	TRBV29-1	-	13	TRBJ1-2	CSAPGQGWHGYTF	TGCAGCGCCCCGGGACAGGGGTGGCATGGCTACACCTTC
-	TRBV24-1	-	14	TRBJ2-1	CATSDPRLRAGAFF	TGTGCCACCAGTGATCCCCGGCTCCGGGCTGGGGCGTTCTTC
TRBD1	TRBV29-1	-	14	TRBJ1-1	CSVSDREKNTEAFF	TGCAGCGTATCCGACAGGGAAAAAAACACTGAAGCTTTCTTT
-	TRBV6-5	-	12	TRBJ1-5	CATERGNQPQHF	TGTGCCACGGAAAGGGGGAATCAGCCCCAGCATTTT
-	TRBV25-1	-	15	TRBJ1-4	CASSGRQSSNEKLFF	TGTGCCAGCAGTGGACGACAGAGTAGTAATGAAAAACTGTTTTTT
TRBD1	TRBV7-2	few	14	TRBJ1-2	CASSDNTGGYGYTF	TGTGCCAGCAGCGATAACACAGGGGGCTATGGCTACACCTTC
TRBD1	TRBV15	-	16	TRBJ2-4	CATTRGTGEAKNIQYF	TGTGCCACCACTCGGGGGACAGGGGAGGCCAAAAACATTCAGTACTTC